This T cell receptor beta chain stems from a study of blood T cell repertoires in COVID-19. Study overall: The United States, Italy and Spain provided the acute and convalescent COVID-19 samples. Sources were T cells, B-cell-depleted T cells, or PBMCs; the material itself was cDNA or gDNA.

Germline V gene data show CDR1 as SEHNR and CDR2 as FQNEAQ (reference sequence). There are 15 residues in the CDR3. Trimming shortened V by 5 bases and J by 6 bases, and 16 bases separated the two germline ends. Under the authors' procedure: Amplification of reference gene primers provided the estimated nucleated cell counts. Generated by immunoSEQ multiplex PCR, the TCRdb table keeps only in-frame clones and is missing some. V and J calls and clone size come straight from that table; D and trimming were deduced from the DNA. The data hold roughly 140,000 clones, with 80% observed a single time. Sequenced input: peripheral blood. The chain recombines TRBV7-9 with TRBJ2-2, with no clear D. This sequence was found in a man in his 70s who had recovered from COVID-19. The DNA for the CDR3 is TGTGCCAGCAGCCTACCGGTAGCCCGACCCGGGGAGCTGTTTTTT. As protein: CASSLPVARPGELFF.